This T cell receptor beta chain was sequenced for a study of T-cell memory formation after mild COVID-19. As for the study in general: Largely donor-specific TCR clusters were found.

5'RACE with constant-segment primers built TCRalpha and TCRbeta cDNA libraries with UMIs. A single record per CDR3 protein comes from TCRdb applying MiXCR to the 5' RACE reads. The sample includes hundreds of thousands of distinct CDR3 sequences, 24% of them seen just once. Germline V gene sequence: CDR1 MNHNY, CDR2 SVGAGI (reference sequence). The CDR3 consists of 17 residues. Trimming took 0 bases from V and 5 from J, leaving 16 bases between them. The sequencing input was PBMCs or a T cell subset sorted from them (not recorded which). The chain links TRBV6-6 to TRBJ2-2, with D perhaps matching TRBD1 (5 bases). The clonotype comes from an adult woman who had mild COVID-19 (a few samples of this study predate the infection). Cell type and time point are not known. CDR3 residues: CASSYSDSRALTGELFF. CDR3 in DNA: TGTGCCAGCAGTTACTCTGATAGCAGGGCCCTAACCGGGGAGCTGTTTTTT.